This TCR beta chain is drawn from a study of T cells in Graves' hyperthyroidism and ophthalmopathy. Whole-study findings and limits: Among thyroid clonotypes expanded above 0.001, most also appeared in blood.

This clonotype was counted ten times or more. As yet, its antigen is unknown. Amplification yielded TCR beta CDR3 regions, with RNA transcripts as the source. Using the HTBI primer set, a first-round RT-PCR was run on the TCR CDR3. MiXCR, run by TCRdb on the multiplex PCR reads, gives a single entry per CDR3 protein. The table lists some 320,000 distinct CDR3 sequences, roughly an eighth of them singletons. V shed 4 bases, J shed 3 bases, and the junction held 12 bases outside the gene matches. CDR1 is MDHEN and CDR2 is SYDVKM in the germline V gene. CDR3 length equals 17 residues. This sequence originates from a woman aged 40 to 50 with Graves' ophthalmopathy. The sample consisted of blood. The chain couples TRBV28 to TRBJ2-7; 10 bases are a match to TRBD1. CDR3 region: CASSYGPGTGDFYEQYF. Written as DNA, the CDR3 is TGTGCCAGCAGTTATGGCCCTGGGACAGGGGATTTCTACGAGCAGTACTTC. The full variable domain, rest sourced from reference TRBV28 and TRBJ2-7, is DVKVTQSSRYLVKRTGEKVFLECVQDMDHENMFWYRQDPGLGLRLIYFSYDVKMKEKGDIPEGYSVSREKKERFSLILESASTNQTSMYLCASSYGPGTGDFYEQYFGPGTRLTVT.